The 20 T cell receptor beta chains listed next were all sequenced from one sample in a study of cytomegalovirus exposure and HLA in healthy donors (dated by TCRdb to 2017 to 2019). Receptors were amplified or captured by the immunoSEQ multiplex PCR assay. The multiplex PCR relied on a mix of 60 forward primers for TCR Vbeta segments and 13 reverse primers for TCR Jbeta segments. TCRdb holds this immuneACCESS table with in-frame rearrangements only. Some clones are missing; in checked studies, unresolved V genes explain under half, and the rest has no known cause. This sample lists 85,000 to 130,000 clones; roughly three quarters were detected once. The top ten hold 3.5% to 4% of the sample. Sequencing was done on a sample of PBMCs. The receptors come from a woman aged 45-65 years in good health and CMV-seropositive.

In this sample, this clone turned up a few times. One junction end disagrees with the germline gene, perhaps due to a read error. The V gene is TRBV4-1, the J gene TRBJ2-5, with 10 positions matching TRBD2. Per the germline V gene, CDR1 is MGHRA and CDR2 is YSYEKL. CDR3 length: 15 residues. The CDR3 DNA reads as TGTGCCAGCAGCCAAGAGCGGGAGGGCCAAGAGACCCAGTACTTC. It translates to CASSQEREGQETQYF.

On this clone itself: The sample has other DNA sequences that encode this CDR3 too. V gene TRBV6-1 combines with J gene TRBJ2-7, with D possibly matching TRBD1 (6 bases). V dropped 5 bases and J dropped 5 bases, with 13 bases sitting between them. CDR3 size: 13 residues. CDR1 and CDR2 (germline): MNHNS, SASEGT. CDR3 sequence (DNA): TGTGCCAGCAGTAATTTACAGGGAGACGAGCAGTACTTC. Translation: CASSNLQGDEQYF.

V and J are TRBV30 and TRBJ1-6; D gene uncertain. Germline-derived CDR1 and CDR2 are GTSNPN and SVGIG (reference sequence). Trimming stripped 0 bases from V and 5 bases from J, with 5 bases between. CDR3 size: 13 residues. The CDR3 loop reads CAWSVANNSPLHF. The DNA for the CDR3 is TGTGCCTGGAGTGTAGCTAATAATTCACCCCTCCACTTT.

The V and J genes are TRBV6-6 and TRBJ1-3, with 7 nucleotides matching TRBD1. Germline loops: CDR1 MNHNY, CDR2 SVGAGI (reference sequence). This CDR3 region has 14 residues. J was trimmed by 3 bases and V by 7 bases; bases with no gene match: 6. For the CDR3, the DNA is TGTGCCAGCACCTACGGGACAGTTGGAAACACCATATATTTT. Translation: CASTYGTVGNTIYF.

This clone was seen once. The genes are TRBV5-5 and TRBJ1-2; a weak D match, TRBD1 (6 bases). The germline V gene has CDR1 SGHKS and CDR2 YYEKEE (reference sequence). V was shortened by 2 bases and J by 3 bases, with 17 bases between the two germline ends. This CDR3 is built from 16 residues. Here the CDR3 DNA reads TGTGCCAGCAGCTTAAGTGGCGACGCAGGGGACTATGGCTACACCTTC. Its protein is CASSLSGDAGDYGYTF.

The chain carries TRBV29-1 and TRBJ2-2; tentative D call: TRBD2 (6 bases). The V and J ends lost 5 bases and 3 bases respectively, with 16 bases between them. The CDR3 runs 15 residues. From germline, CDR1 is SQVTM and CDR2 ANQGSEA. The CDR3 loop reads CSVSPDGRHTGELFF. Here the CDR3 DNA reads TGCAGCGTTTCTCCCGATGGGAGGCACACCGGGGAGCTGTTTTTT.

V gene TRBV7-9 combines with J gene TRBJ1-3, with unresolved D. V gave up 4 bases and J gave up 0 bases, with 7 bases separating them. Per germline, CDR1 SEHNR and CDR2 FQNEAQ (reference sequence). The CDR3 is made up of 14 amino acids. In DNA form, the CDR3 reads TGTGCCAGCAGCTCACCGGTCTCTGGAAACACCATATATTTT. Protein sequence: CASSSPVSGNTIYF.

This clone was seen a handful of times. The junction shows a germline mismatch at one end, possibly a read error. The chain carries TRBV7-9 and TRBJ2-3, with D possibly matching TRBD2 (6 bases). Germline loops: CDR1 SEHNR, CDR2 FQNEAQ (reference sequence). The CDR3 has 16 residues. CDR3 region: CSSSLARGLATDTQYF. The CDR3 region has the DNA TGTTCCAGCAGCTTAGCGAGGGGACTCGCCACAGATACGCAGTATTTT.

This chain connects TRBV18 to TRBJ2-7; 7 positions agree with TRBD1. The V segment lost 3 bases and the J segment 0 bases; nucleotides outside the gene matches: 5. CDR3 length equals 15 residues. Germline V gene sequence: CDR1 KGHSH, CDR2 LQKENI. The CDR3 is CASSPGQSLSYEQYF. CDR3 sequence (DNA): TGTGCCAGCTCACCGGGACAGAGTCTCTCCTACGAGCAGTACTTC.

This clone appeared a single time. V gene TRBV7-8 combines with J gene TRBJ2-2; a weak D match, TRBD2 (6 bases). Trimming shortened V by 1 base and J by 2 bases, and 11 bases separated the two germline ends. Germline CDR1 is SGHVS and CDR2 is FQNEAQ. The CDR3 is 16 amino acids. The CDR3 DNA follows: TGTGCCAGCAGCTTAGAAGGAGGGGCAAACACCGGGGAGCTGTTTTTT. Its protein product is CASSLEGGANTGELFF.

As for this clone: The junction differs from germline at one of its ends, possibly a read error. This chain uses TRBV7-9 with TRBJ1-1; tentative D call: TRBD1 (5 bases). Germline assignment: CDR1 SEHNR and CDR2 FQNEAQ (reference sequence). This CDR3 spans 14 amino acids. This chain's CDR3 is CSSSPRDRYTEAFF. Here the CDR3 DNA reads TGTTCCAGCAGCCCGCGGGACCGCTACACTGAAGCTTTCTTT.

The rearrangement links TRBV13 to TRBJ2-3; TRBD1 is a possible D gene (6 bases). The ends were cut back, 4 bases at V and 4 bases at J, with 15 bases in the middle. There are 15 residues in the CDR3. The germline V gene encodes CDR1 PRHDT and CDR2 FYEKMQ (reference sequence). The CDR3, as DNA: TGTGCCAGCAGCTATCGCGGCGGACAGTCAGATACGCAGTATTTT. Translation gives CASSYRGGQSDTQYF.

This clone appeared a single time. The J gene is TRBJ2-7, the V gene TRBV4-1, with D tentatively TRBD1 (6 bases). Germline values: CDR1 MGHRA, CDR2 YSYEKL. V was cut by 0 bases and J by 0 bases, with 9 bases left in between. This CDR3 spans 15 amino acids. CDR3 DNA sequence: TGCGCCAGCAGCCAAGAAGGACAGAGCTCCTACGAGCAGTACTTC. Amino acid sequence: CASSQEGQSSYEQYF.

This rearrangement joins TRBV21-1 to TRBJ1-6; the listed D gene, TRBD1, was not tested against the DNA. TRBV21-1 is described as a pseudogene. The CDR3 consists of 15 residues. Here the CDR3 DNA reads TGTGCCAGCAGCCATGGACAGGGCGGGAATTCACCCCTCCACTTT. Translation: CASSHGQGGNSPLHF.

This clone was observed a handful of times. The chain employs TRBV19 and TRBJ2-1; 14 bases align to TRBD2. After removal of 5 bases from V and 9 bases from J, the junction contained 12 bases not matched to a gene. CDR1 and CDR2 from the germline V gene are LNHDA and SQIVND (reference sequence). The CDR3 contains 17 residues. The CDR3 reads CASSPPGRGLAGVEQFF. CDR3 nucleotides: TGTGCCAGTAGTCCCCCTGGGAGGGGACTAGCGGGAGTTGAGCAGTTCTTC. Using reference TRBV19 and TRBJ2-1 for the parts outside the CDR3, the full variable domain is DGGITQSPKYLFRKEGQNVTLSCEQNLNHDAMYWYRQDPGQGLRLIYYSQIVNDFQKGDIAEGYSVSREKKESFPLTVTSAQKNPTAFYLCASSPPGRGLAGVEQFFGPGTRLTVL.

The J gene is TRBJ2-1, the V gene TRBV2, with 8 bases fitting TRBD2. The CDR3 runs to 13 residues. Germline V gene data show CDR1 as SNHLY and CDR2 as FYNNEI. V shed 3 bases, J shed 7 bases, and the junction held 2 bases outside the gene matches. CDR3 region: CASSERGVNEQFF. In nucleotides, the CDR3 is TGTGCCAGCAGTGAGCGGGGGGTGAATGAGCAGTTCTTC.

This chain links TRBV6-5 with TRBJ1-2; TRBD1 is a possible D gene (6 bases). The ends were cut back, 2 bases at V and 2 bases at J, with 6 bases in the middle. CDR1 and CDR2 from the germline V gene are MNHEY and SVGAGI. The CDR3 spans 13 residues. The CDR3 DNA follows: TGTGCCAGCAGTTACCAGGGGAACTATGGCTACACCTTC. Residues: CASSYQGNYGYTF.

This clone has more than one count but fewer than ten. This chain joins TRBV28 and TRBJ1-1, with D hard to call. The CDR3 totals 14 residues. V lost 3 bases to trimming and J lost 4 bases, with 12 bases between them. Germline V lookup: CDR1 MDHEN, CDR2 SYDVKM. The CDR3 sequence is CASSFDGEGTEAFF. CDR3 sequence (DNA): TGTGCCAGCAGTTTTGACGGGGAAGGCACTGAAGCTTTCTTT.

The J gene is TRBJ2-3, the V gene TRBV7-9; TRBD2 matches 8 bases. This CDR3 comprises 15 residues. Germline V gene data show CDR1 as SEHNR and CDR2 as FQNEAQ (reference sequence). Unmatched junction bases numbered 4, after V lost 2 bases and J lost 3 bases. As DNA, the CDR3 is TGTGCCAGCAGCTTACCGGGGGGGCCGACAGATACGCAGTATTTT. It codes for CASSLPGGPTDTQYF.

The chain joins TRBV27 to TRBJ2-1; 7 positions agree with TRBD2. CDR1 is MNHEY and CDR2 is SMNVEV in the germline V gene (reference sequence). Trimming at V came to 3 bases and at J to 6 bases, leaving 5 bases not matched to a gene. The CDR3 is 14 residues long. The CDR3 DNA follows: TGTGCCAGCAGTTTCTCGCGGGAGTCCAATGAGCAGTTCTTC. Its translation: CASSFSRESNEQFF.